What follows are 8 T cell receptor beta chains derived from one specimen sequenced in a study of blood T cells in healthy people across ages. Then a second PCR, running roughly 7 to 11 cycles, was carried out with a sample-barcoded 5' primer and a J-beta primer mix. TCRdb reprocessed the 5' RACE reads with MiXCR, giving one entry per CDR3 protein. The sample carries about 900,000 distinct CDR3 sequences, around 68% recorded once. The sequenced sample was blood. These receptors came from a man aged 30 to 39 in good health.

The chain combines TRBV24-1 with TRBJ2-2, with a weak D call TRBD2 (5 bases). CDR1 and CDR2 (germline): KGHDR, SFDVKD. The ends were cut back, 9 bases at V and 0 bases at J, with 10 bases in the middle. The CDR3 sequence is 14 residues long. The CDR3 loop reads CATAGNPNTGELFF. Written as DNA, the CDR3 is TGTGCCACCGCCGGGAATCCGAACACCGGGGAGCTGTTTTTT.

The rearrangement uses TRBV12-3 or TRBV12-4 and TRBJ2-7, with 7 bases that match TRBD2. The V gene end was trimmed by 2 bases and the J gene end by 7 bases; junction bases not matched to a gene: 14. The CDR3 is 16 amino acids. The CDR3 DNA follows: TGTGCCAGCAGTTTATCTTTGACTAGCATTTACAATGAGCAGTACTTC. This codes for CASSLSLTSIYNEQYF.

The CDR3 DNA reads TGTGCCATCAGTGAGGGGGTGGGACTAGTAATGGATACGCAGTATTTT. It codes for CAISEGVGLVMDTQYF. This chain links TRBV10-3 with TRBJ2-3, with 8 bases that match TRBD2. The CDR3 length is 16 residues. V shed 2 bases, J shed 6 bases, and the junction held 10 bases outside the gene matches. CDR1 and CDR2 from the germline V gene are ENHRY and SYGVKD.

V and J are TRBV5-1 and TRBJ2-5, with 11 bases lining up with TRBD2. The ends lost 0 bases at V and 0 bases at J; junction bases unmatched: 4. This CDR3 has 17 residues. Germline V gene data show CDR1 as SGHRS and CDR2 as YFSETQ. The CDR3 DNA sequence: TGCGCCAGCAGCTTGGCTAGCGGGGGGATCAACCAAGAGACCCAGTACTTC. Translated, it gives CASSLASGGINQETQYF.

This rearrangement joins TRBV20-1 to TRBJ1-6; a weak D match, TRBD1 (6 bases). This CDR3 has 16 amino acids. In germline, CDR1 is DFQATT, CDR2 SNEGSKA (reference sequence). Trimming stripped 2 bases from V and 7 bases from J, with 18 bases between. The CDR3 reads CSARNGEGEKNSPLHF. As DNA, the CDR3 is TGCAGTGCTAGAAATGGAGAGGGGGAGAAGAATTCACCCCTCCACTTT.

J is TRBJ1-1 and V is TRBV7-9; tentatively, D is TRBD1 (6 bases). The V gene lost 7 bases and the J gene lost 6 bases, with 12 bases spanning the gap. CDR1 and CDR2 from the germline V gene are SEHNR and FQNEAQ (reference sequence). The CDR3 runs to 12 residues. The CDR3 coding sequence is TGTGCCAGCACCTCTCAGGGGTCTGAAGCTTTCTTT. It specifies CASTSQGSEAFF.

The chain uses TRBV4-2 and TRBJ2-7, with D possibly matching TRBD1 (5 bases). V was pared by 0 bases and J by 3 bases, with 12 bases between. The length of the CDR3 is 15 residues. CDR1 and CDR2 from the germline V gene are LGHNA and YNFKEQ. CDR3 sequence (DNA): TGTGCCAGCAGCCAAGATTCAGGGTCCGACTACGAGCAGTACTTC. It encodes CASSQDSGSDYEQYF.

This clonotype appeared once. The V call is TRBV12-3 or TRBV12-4, the J call TRBJ2-6; 8 bases align to TRBD1. The V gene end was trimmed by 5 bases and the J gene end by 2 bases; junction bases not matched to a gene: 5. This CDR3 region has 16 residues. The CDR3 region has the DNA TGTGCCAGCAGTAAGGGACAGGTTGCTGGGGCCAACGTCCTGACTTTC. It encodes CASSKGQVAGANVLTF.